This T cell receptor (beta chain) was captured in a study of cytomegalovirus exposure and HLA in healthy donors (TCRdb year 2017). With regard to the full study: In an earlier analysis of about 560 of the donors, 250 to 300 Gb of sequence data and just under 120 million unique TCR beta sequences from roughly 200 million T cells were reported. Around 320 gigabases of sequencing data and tens of millions of unique TCR sequences were included in an early release covering around 600 HLA-typed donors. Every repertoire in the discovery cohort had been generated on one and the same sequencing platform. An earlier analysis of several hundred of the donors applied high-throughput TCR beta sequencing to assess whether each TCR beta V gene segment acted as functional or pseudogenic. In addition to the first cohort of roughly 670 subjects, a separate validation cohort of under 150 different subjects was used. To study patterns of TCR occurrence, a later analysis re-analyzed previously published TCR beta repertoires from hundreds of donors and added high-resolution HLA genotyping. On average, roughly 240,000 unique TCR beta nucleotide sequences were sequenced per donor among some 420 genotyped donors of the cohort, with 15% to 20% of those sequences being non-productive. Because of strong linkage in the cohort, roughly five DR-DQ haplotypes were treated as single units for association and clustering. Among the roughly 400 genotyped donors, around 81% belonged to the genetic ancestry cluster associated with self-reported Caucasian donors. In the later analysis, no new phenotypic data were used to find candidate immune exposures; instead, reliance was placed on TCR beta sequences and their occurrence across donors. Donor age, sex, ethnicity and CMV serostatus were compiled together with the repertoire data. The study was designed to test whether signatures of past pathogen exposure could be identified by cataloging public T cell receptors. A later genetic analysis took genome-wide SNP genotypes for about three fifths of the roughly 700 donors and used that subset as a discovery cohort. The T cell repertoires of about 700 subjects were profiled by immunosequencing and related to cytomegalovirus serostatus. High-throughput TCR immunosequencing, statistical association of individual TCRs with disease status, and machine learning were combined to predict cytomegalovirus infection status. HLA typing covered class I and class II loci at four-digit resolution. Typing coverage differed by locus: A, B, C, DRB1 and DQB1 were typed in roughly 620-630 donors, DQA1 in about 510, DPA1 in 600 to 610, and DPB1 in around 440.

General findings and caveats noted by the study authors: Because counts were too low, around 17 rarely observed V segments, including chromosome 9 orphons, were left out of the earlier analysis of about 500 of the donors. According to the authors, the approach could potentially be generalized to other disease states and immunological phenotypes. The classifier was reported to diagnose cytomegalovirus status with high specificity and sensitivity in both the original and validation cohorts. An earlier analysis of 587 of the donors showed that most TCR beta V segments appeared in productive rearrangements either about 90% or about 30% of the time, which broadly matched IMGT annotations. The cohort was sequenced for TCR beta chains only, and without alpha or paired-chain data the features that could be detected were limited. In a later analysis, most CMV-associated TCR beta chains were found to appear HLA-restricted, with HLA associations seemingly driven largely by CMV exposure. According to a later genetic analysis, donors in an Asian-associated ancestry cluster had fewer N-insertions in productive TCRs than the approximately 700-donor mean. A later genetic analysis associated a missense DCLRE1C variant with V-gene and J-gene trimming of TCR beta chains, and an independent cohort replicated the association. A later analysis found that HLA-associated TCR beta chains were more clonally expanded and had lower generation probabilities than equally common non-associated chains. The presence/absence analyses assumed that sequencing depth was roughly uniform across donors, and that assumption may not be true. CMV serostatus was the only immune exposure information available for the cohort. Because the 87-base-pair reads could not distinguish some IMGT-functional V segments, including TRBV6-2 and TRBV6-3, those segments were excluded. According to a later analysis, parvovirus B19, influenza, CMV and Epstein-Barr virus appeared linked to several top co-occurrence clusters. Because some donors lacked HLA typing at each locus, the association tests relied only on the typed subset. In a later analysis, TCR association rates were found to vary across HLA loci, with the most associated TCRs seen for DRB1 alleles and the fewest for HLA-C alleles. In the study, approximately 160 TCR beta chains were listed as associated with cytomegalovirus. Correlated functional status among segregating V segments might be attributable to linkage disequilibrium, but an unknown experimental factor could not be ruled out. A further reported finding was that TCR beta sequences accurately predicted the HLA-A and HLA-B alleles for most subjects in the first cohort. The sequencing pipeline was judged likely to have produced a cluster of highly shared sequence variants as a technical artifact. When HLA alleles, especially DR and DQ, strongly co-occurred, TCR associations were difficult to assign to individual alleles. Specific HLA alleles were associated with 15,000 to 20,000 TCR beta sequences at a false discovery rate of 0.05 in a later analysis. In vitro tests confirmed that a few of the cytomegalovirus-associated TCR beta chains recognize cytomegalovirus antigens. While some public TCRs were present in many individuals, most TCR sequences turned up only very rarely across donors.

The cohort comprised fewer than 700 healthy bone marrow donors. Cohort members were all nominally healthy when sampled, although unrecorded immune exposures were likely present. The donor was CMV seronegative and belonged to the group of 350 to 400 seronegative cohort members. Each donor provided a peripheral blood sample, and peripheral blood mononuclear cells were used for TCR beta sequencing. The Qiagen DNeasy Blood Extraction Kit was used to extract genomic DNA from the blood cell samples. The library was built by means of the immunoSEQ multiplex PCR assay. For the multiplex PCR, a mixture combining 60 forward primers for TCR Vbeta segments and 13 reverse primers for TCR Jbeta segments was used. The CDR3 region of rearranged TCR beta genes was amplified from genomic DNA by a multiplex PCR assay. The Illumina HiSeq System was used to sequence the amplified TCR beta libraries as 87-base-pair reads. The published analysis was carried out like this. A later analysis tallied roughly 76 million unique TCR beta chains across the 666 repertoires, and about 10 million of those chains were shared by two or more donors. A nearest-neighbor algorithm error-corrected the raw reads and collapsed the reads into unique sequences, merging closely related sequences to remove PCR and sequencing errors. Alignment of CDR3 sequences to IMGT reference sequences was used to assign V, D and J gene segments. Each retained sequence needed at least a six-nucleotide match to both a V gene segment and a J gene segment. A rearrangement counted as productive if the CDR3 had no stop codons and remained in frame with V and J, and every other rearrangement counted as non-productive. Following IMGT convention, CDR3 was defined as the stretch from the second conserved V-encoded cysteine up to the conserved J-encoded phenylalanine. The earlier analysis of 500 to 650 of the donors excluded any sequence lacking an unambiguous match to a single V gene segment. In an earlier analysis of a few hundred of the donors, a V segment was called functional when productive rearrangements were above 56.7%, and segregating when the standard deviation between donors exceeded 5%. A statistical classification framework was built for diagnosing cytomegalovirus status from the catalog of TCR beta chain sequences. In a later analysis, V and J genes were assigned by comparing TCR nucleotide sequences against IMGT/GENE-DB human TR gene sequences. The TCRdist pipeline was used in a later analysis to assign CDR3 sequences and most-parsimonious VDJ recombination scenarios. In a later analysis, each TCR beta chain was defined by its CDR3 amino acid sequence together with its V-gene family, and reads lacking a unique V-gene family were excluded. To address suspected cross-contamination and a sequencing artifact, a later analysis removed several hundred highly shared, low-generation-probability nucleotide sequences. In a later analysis, a clonal expansion index was calculated for each public chain from normalized within-repertoire ranks of inferred template counts. In a later analysis, generation probabilities were computed using a VDJ recombination model fitted to out-of-frame rearrangements, and the results were checked against IGoR. A later analysis scored TCR-TCR, TCR-HLA and TCR-CMV co-occurrence with hypergeometric tests, applying a repertoire-size bias correction to TCR pairs. A later analysis estimated false discovery rates by permuting HLA or CMV assignments 20 times. In a later analysis, co-occurring TCRs were grouped using DBSCAN, with TCRdist sequence similarity added in when clustering inside HLA-allele-positive subsets. Repertoires with fewer than 30,000 or more than 120,000 public chains were left out of co-occurrence clustering, as were five repertoires with anomalous nucleotide sharing. Here the immuneACCESS table is served through TCRdb, limited to in-frame sequences with V and J called. Missing clones are a known gap in these copies; in checked studies unresolved V genes cover under half, and the rest lacks a known reason. V, J and clone size reflect that table, while D and trimming were determined from the DNA. The sample's own table lists 100,000 to 150,000 clones. Together, the top ten hold 2% to 2.5% of the sample.

Germline trimming: 5 bases from V, 8 bases from J; junction bases outside gene matches: 8. The CDR3 starts with the cysteine, ends with the phenylalanine, and has 14 residues. Kept here is only the CDR3 DNA, which spans 42 bases and is read in frame from base 1. CDR1 and CDR2, looked up from the germline V gene, are SGHTA and FQGTGA. As concerns this clone: What antigen it recognizes has not been identified.

This sequence uses TRBV7-3 and TRBJ2-1; TRBD1 matches 8 bases in the middle. The sample consisted of PBMCs. The sequence was collected from a middle-aged man in good health and CMV-seronegative. The DNA reads TGTGCCAGCAGCCCGGACAGGGTAGCGCATGAGCAGTTCTTC. This yields the protein CASSPDRVAHEQFF.